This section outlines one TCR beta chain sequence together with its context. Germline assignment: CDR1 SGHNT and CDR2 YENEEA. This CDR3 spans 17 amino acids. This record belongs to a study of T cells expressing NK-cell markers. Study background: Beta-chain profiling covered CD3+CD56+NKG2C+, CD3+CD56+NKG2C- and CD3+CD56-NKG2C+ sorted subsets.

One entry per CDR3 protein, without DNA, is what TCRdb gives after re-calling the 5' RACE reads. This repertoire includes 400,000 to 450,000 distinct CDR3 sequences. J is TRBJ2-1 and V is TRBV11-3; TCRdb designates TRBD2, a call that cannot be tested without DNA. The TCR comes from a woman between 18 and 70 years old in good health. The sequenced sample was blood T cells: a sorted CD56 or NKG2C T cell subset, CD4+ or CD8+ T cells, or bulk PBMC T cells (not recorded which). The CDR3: CASSLDSGRFGYNEQFF.